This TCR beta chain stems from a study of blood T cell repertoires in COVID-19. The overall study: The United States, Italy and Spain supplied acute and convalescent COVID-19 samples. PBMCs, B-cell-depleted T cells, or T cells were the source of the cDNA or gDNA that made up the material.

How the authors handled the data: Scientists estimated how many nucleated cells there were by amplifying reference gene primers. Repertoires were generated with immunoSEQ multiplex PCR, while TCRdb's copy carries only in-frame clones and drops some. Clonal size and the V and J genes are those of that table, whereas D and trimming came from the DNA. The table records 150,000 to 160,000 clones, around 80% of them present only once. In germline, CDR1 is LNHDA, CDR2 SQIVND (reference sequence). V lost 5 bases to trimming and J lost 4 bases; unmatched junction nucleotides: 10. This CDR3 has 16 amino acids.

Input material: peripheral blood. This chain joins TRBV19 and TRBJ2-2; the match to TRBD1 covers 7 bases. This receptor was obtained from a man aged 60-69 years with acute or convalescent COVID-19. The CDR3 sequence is CASSPRQGPLTGELFF. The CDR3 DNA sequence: TGTGCCAGTAGTCCACGACAGGGCCCCCTCACCGGGGAGCTGTTTTTT.